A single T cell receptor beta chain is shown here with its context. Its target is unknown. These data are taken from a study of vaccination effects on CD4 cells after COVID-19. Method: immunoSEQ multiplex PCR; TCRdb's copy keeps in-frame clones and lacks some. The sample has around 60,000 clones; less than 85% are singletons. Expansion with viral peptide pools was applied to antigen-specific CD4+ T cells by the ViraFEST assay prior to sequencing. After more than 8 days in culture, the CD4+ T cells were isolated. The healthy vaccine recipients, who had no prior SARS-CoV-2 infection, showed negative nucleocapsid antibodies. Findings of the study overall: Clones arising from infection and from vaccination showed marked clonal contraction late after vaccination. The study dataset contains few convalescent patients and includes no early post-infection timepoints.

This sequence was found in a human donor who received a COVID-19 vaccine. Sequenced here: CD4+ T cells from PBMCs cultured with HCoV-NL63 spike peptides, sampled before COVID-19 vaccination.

CDR3 residues: CAWRRDRSKEKLFF. Written as DNA, the CDR3 is TGTGCCTGGAGACGAGACAGATCCAAGGAAAAACTGTTTTTT. V and J are TRBV30 and TRBJ1-4, with D possibly TRBD1 on 5 matching bases. Per the germline V gene, CDR1 is GTSNPN and CDR2 is SVGIG (reference sequence). The V gene lost 3 bases and the J gene lost 8 bases, with 16 bases spanning the gap. CDR3 length: 14 residues.